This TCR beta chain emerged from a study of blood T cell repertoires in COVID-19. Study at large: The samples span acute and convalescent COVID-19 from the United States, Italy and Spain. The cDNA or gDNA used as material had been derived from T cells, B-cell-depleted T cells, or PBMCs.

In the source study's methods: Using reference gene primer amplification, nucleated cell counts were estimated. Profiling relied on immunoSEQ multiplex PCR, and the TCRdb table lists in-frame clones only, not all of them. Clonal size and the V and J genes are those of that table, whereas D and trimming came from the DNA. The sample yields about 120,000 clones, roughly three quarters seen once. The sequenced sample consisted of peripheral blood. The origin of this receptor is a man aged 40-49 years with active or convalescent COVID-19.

The chain's CDR3 is CASSYQGDYGYTF. The CDR3 bases are TGTGCCAGCAGTTATCAGGGCGACTATGGCTACACCTTC. The rearrangement joins TRBV7-3 to TRBJ1-2, with a possible D match to TRBD1 (5 bases). There are 13 residues in the CDR3. V was clipped by 6 bases and J by 3 bases, with 11 bases between them. Germline V gene data show CDR1 as SGHTA and CDR2 as FQGTGA.